The present entry profiles one T cell receptor beta chain with its context. No antigen is known for it. No per-base quality is available; no much larger clone lies one base away. In Seattle, one collaborating source enrolled patients while the infection was active and tracked those patients longitudinally over the course of disease. Collaborating institutions collected whole blood in K2EDTA tubes following their own protocols. For TCRbeta analysis, collaborators shipped samples as frozen whole blood, isolated PBMCs, or DNA extracted from either of those sample types. V is trimmed back by 5 bases and J by 6 bases, and the junction contains 3 bases that no gene match accounts for. From the cysteine through the phenylalanine, the CDR3 covers 12 amino acids. Only the CDR3 portion is preserved as DNA: 36 bases, with reading frame beginning at the first base. The sample comes from a study of blood T cell repertoires in COVID-19 (TCRdb year 2020). The study in broad terms: Collaborator samples came from the United States, Italy and Spain and covered acute and convalescent phases of COVID-19. The prospective study material was composed of cDNA or gDNA derived from T cells, B-cell-depleted T cells, or PBMCs. Subjects who had been exposed to COVID-19, were actively infected with it, or had recovered from it provided the deeply sampled blood TCRbeta repertoires that made up the dataset. The repertoires were made available in a free public database intended to serve as a resource for research on the immune response to SARS-CoV-2. The samples were drawn from the first 160 participants of the ongoing ImmuneRACE study and from under 1,500 subjects provided by 6 global collaborators. A de-identified subject ID, COVID-19 status, age in years and sex were almost always included in the sample metadata. Where available, HLA class I and class II types were taken from metadata supplied by the sample provider and were not determined by assay-based typing. What the work shows at the level of the full study, not this receptor alone: The quantity of clinical and demographic metadata differed by source and by participant and was supplied without curation.

The immunoSEQ Assay, a bias-controlled multiplex PCR, was used to amplify TCRbeta CDR3 regions from genomic DNA. The authors' analysis ran thus. Within the assay, amplification of reference gene primers was used to estimate how many nucleated cells each sample contained. To quantify the absolute abundance of each unique TCRbeta CDR3 rearrangement, sequence reads were collapsed and filtered. For each sample, productive Simpson clonality was calculated by taking the square root of Simpson's diversity index across productive rearrangements. Sourced from immuneACCESS, this table was stored by TCRdb with only in-frame sequences that have V and J called. A share of the clones is absent; for the studies checked, an unresolved V gene accounts for under half, and the remainder has no known explanation. For V, J and clone size, that table is used; D and trimming come from the DNA. The sample table shows 400,000 to 450,000 clones, and approximately 88% are seen once. The ten largest account for over 10% of the sample.

The specimen sequenced was peripheral blood. The source of this sequence is a woman aged 50 to 65 with COVID-19, enrolled during active disease. The rearranged chain carries TRBV12-3 or TRBV12-4 and TRBJ2-7; TRBD2 agrees with 8 junctional bases. Read as DNA, the sequence is TGTGCCAGCAGTCCGGGGGGGGGCGAGCAGTACTTC. Translated, this gives CASSPGGGEQYF.